A selection of T cell receptor beta chains follows, all from one sample in a study of T cell responses to AZD1222 COVID-19 vaccine. TCRdb keeps only in-frame clones here, not all; method: immunoSEQ multiplex PCR. The sample holds 90,000 to 120,000 clones, over 85% seen once. The sample here was peripheral blood, taken on day 0 of AZD1222 vaccination. The receptors stem from an adult in good health. Each CDR3 is given with its conserved first and last residue. The D gene is left open where the match is weak. Not every row has a clone size; where given, it reads once, few, many or a size class.

J gene,V gene,clone size,D gene,CDR3 DNA,CDR3 protein
TRBJ2-1,TRBV6-4,few,TRBD2,TGTGCCAGCAGTGACTCTAGCGGGGGGGCCAATGAGCAGTTCTTC,CASSDSSGGANEQFF
TRBJ1-3,TRBV9,NA,NA,TGTGCCAGCAGCGTAGGGATACAGGGACAACTTCCCTCTGGAAACACCATATATTTT,CASSVGIQGQLPSGNTIYF
TRBJ1-6,TRBV13,NA,NA,TGTGCCAGCAGCAATTTACCTCGGGGACCGGACAGCCCTTATTCACCCCTCCACTTT,CASSNLPRGPDSPYSPLHF
TRBJ1-2,TRBV29-1,NA,NA,TGCAGCGTTGAACCAGGGGCGAATTATGGCTACACCTTC,CSVEPGANYGYTF
TRBJ1-5,TRBV19,NA,NA,TGTGCCAGTAGTATAGTGGGCGGTAGCAATCAGCCCCAGCATTTT,CASSIVGGSNQPQHF
TRBJ1-1,TRBV5-6,NA,TRBD1,TGTGCCAGCAGCTTGTTGGGGACAGGGATAATGAACACTGAAGCTTTCTTT,CASSLLGTGIMNTEAFF
TRBJ1-1,TRBV27,NA,NA,TGTGCCAGCAGTTTACGTACACCGCCTGAAGCTTTCTTT,CASSLRTPPEAFF
TRBJ1-4,TRBV7-8,NA,NA,TGTGCCAGCAGCTTGCATGAAAAACTGTTTTTT,CASSLHEKLFF
TRBJ2-2,TRBV2,NA,NA,TGTGCCAGCAGTGAAGGAAGAACGAACACCGGGGAGCTGTTTTTT,CASSEGRTNTGELFF
TRBJ1-2,TRBV11-2,NA,NA,TGTGCCAGCAGCCCCGAATTACACCTCCCCTATGGCTACACCTTC,CASSPELHLPYGYTF
TRBJ2-3,TRBV19,NA,NA,TGTGCCAGTAGTAAGCGACGACGGGCAGCTGGATTGCGCACAGATACGCAGTATTTT,CASSKRRRAAGLRTDTQYF
TRBJ1-4,TRBV30,NA,NA,TGTGCCTGGATCGGGCCCCCCCTGAGAGAAAAACTGTTTTTT,CAWIGPPLREKLFF
TRBJ2-1,TRBV6-2/TRBV6-3,NA,NA,TGTGCCAGCAGTTACTCGCCTTCAGGTAGCTCCTACAATGAGCAGTTCTTC,CASSYSPSGSSYNEQFF
TRBJ2-2,TRBV5-5,NA,TRBD1,TGTGCCAGCAGCAGAGTGGACAGGGCTACCGGGGAGCTGTTTTTT,CASSRVDRATGELFF
TRBJ2-3,TRBV7-3,once,NA,TGTGCCAGCAGCCCCCCTGGTCTATGGACAGATACGCAGTATTTT,CASSPPGLWTDTQYF
TRBJ2-1,TRBV5-1,NA,NA,TGCGCCAGCAGCACCGGGACGGAATACAATGAGCAGTTCTTC,CASSTGTEYNEQFF
TRBJ1-1,TRBV18,NA,NA,TGTGCCAGCTCAAGTGGTTACGCTGAAGCTTTCTTT,CASSSGYAEAFF
TRBJ1-1,TRBV18,NA,NA,TGTGCCAGCTCCCAAAGCGGACGGGTAGACACTGAAGCTTTCTTT,CASSQSGRVDTEAFF
TRBJ2-7,TRBV19,NA,NA,TGTGCCAGTAGTATAGGGAGTGAGACCGAGCAGTACTTC,CASSIGSETEQYF
TRBJ1-5,TRBV27,NA,NA,TGTGCCAGCAGTTTAAAGGGACACGAGACCCTCAATCAGCCCCAGCATTTT,CASSLKGHETLNQPQHF
TRBJ1-2,TRBV4-3,NA,NA,TGCGCCAGCAGCCAAGGGGTCGGCGGCTACACCTTC,CASSQGVGGYTF
TRBJ1-5,TRBV4-2,NA,NA,TGTGCCAGCAGCCAAGATCTAGCGGAGCCTGTTTATAGCAATCAGCCCCAGCATTTT,CASSQDLAEPVYSNQPQHF
TRBJ2-3,TRBV7-2,NA,TRBD2,TGTGCCAGCAGCTTAGTGCTGCGGGGGGCCCAATCCACAGATACGCAGTATTTT,CASSLVLRGAQSTDTQYF
TRBJ2-5,TRBV11-3,NA,TRBD2,TGTGCCAGCAGCTTCACCGGGACTAGCGGGGGGCCATACCAAGAGACCCAGTACTTC,CASSFTGTSGGPYQETQYF
TRBJ2-1,TRBV2,NA,TRBD2,TGTGCCAGCAGGCGAGCGGGGGGAGACAATGAGCAGTTCTTC,CASRRAGGDNEQFF
TRBJ2-1,TRBV6-5,NA,TRBD1,TGTGCCAGCAGTTCCTTCCGGGACAGGGGGCTAAATGAGCAGTTCTTC,CASSSFRDRGLNEQFF
TRBJ1-5,TRBV6-5,NA,NA,TGTGCCAGCAGTTCCTCGTCAGCAATCAGGGACCAGCATTTT,CASSSSSAIRDQHF
TRBJ2-1,TRBV7-2,NA,NA,TGTGCCAGCAGCCCCATTTTAGCGGCCTCTAGCGAGCAGTTCTTC,CASSPILAASSEQFF
TRBJ1-1,TRBV23-1,NA,NA,TGCGCCAGCAGTCAAACTCCAGACCTTCCCACTGAAGCTTTCTTT,CASSQTPDLPTEAFF
TRBJ2-4,TRBV30,NA,NA,TGTGCCTGGAGTCCTTATGTCTCGGGCAAAAACATTCAGTACTTC,CAWSPYVSGKNIQYF
TRBJ1-1,TRBV5-6,NA,NA,TGTGCCAGCAGCCGGCTCATTACTGAAGCTTTCTTT,CASSRLITEAFF
TRBJ2-7,TRBV28,NA,NA,TGTGCCAGCAAAGGAGGTTACGAGCAGTACTTC,CASKGGYEQYF
TRBJ2-7,TRBV3-1/TRBV3-2,NA,TRBD1,TGTGCCAGCAGATCCGGGACAGGGGGCAGTTACTTC,CASRSGTGGSYF
TRBJ2-1,TRBV5-1,NA,TRBD2,TGCGCCAGCAGCTTAGGCTTGGGACTAGCGGTCTACAATGAGCAGTTCTTC,CASSLGLGLAVYNEQFF
TRBJ1-2,TRBV6-1,NA,NA,TGTGCCAGCAGTGAATTGGGCAGGGCCAACTATGGCTACACCTTC,CASSELGRANYGYTF
TRBJ1-2,TRBV29-1,NA,NA,TGCAGCGTTGGGCTCTCAGGGGTTGATGGCTACACCTTC,CSVGLSGVDGYTF
TRBJ1-1,TRBV28,NA,NA,TGTGCCAGCAGTTTATACGGGAACACTGAAGCTTTCTTT,CASSLYGNTEAFF
TRBJ1-1,TRBV29-1,NA,NA,TGCAGCGTGCTTTTAGGGGGAGCTTTCTTT,CSVLLGGAFF
TRBJ2-7,TRBV19,NA,TRBD1,TGTGCCAGTAGTCTAACCGGGACAGGGTCCTACGAGCAGTACTTC,CASSLTGTGSYEQYF
TRBJ2-2,TRBV24-1,once,NA,TGTGCCACCAGTGCAGAGAACACCGGGGAGCTGTTTTTT,CATSAENTGELFF
TRBJ2-5,TRBV9,NA,TRBD1,TGTGCCAGCAGCGTAGGACAGGGTATAGAGACCCAGTACTTC,CASSVGQGIETQYF
TRBJ2-3,TRBV5-1,NA,NA,TGCGCCAGCAGCCCCTTCCCGGGGGGCAGGGGTTCAGATACGCAGTATTTT,CASSPFPGGRGSDTQYF
TRBJ2-7,TRBV5-6,NA,NA,TGTGCCAGCAGCTGGGTAGTTGGCGGGCTCCCCTACGAGCAGTACTTC,CASSWVVGGLPYEQYF
TRBJ2-7,TRBV6-1,NA,TRBD2,TGTGCCAGCAGTGAATTGGGACTAGCGGTTTACGAGCAGTACTTC,CASSELGLAVYEQYF
TRBJ2-7,TRBV7-2,NA,NA,TGTGCCAGCACTCATCACCCTCGGTCGGGCGAGCAGTACTTC,CASTHHPRSGEQYF
TRBJ1-1,TRBV27,NA,NA,TGTGCCAGCAGAAGATACTTGAACACTGAAGCTTTCTTT,CASRRYLNTEAFF
TRBJ2-7,TRBV6-2/TRBV6-3,once,TRBD1,TGTGCCAGCAGCCGACAGGGGAGCTCCTACGAGCAGTACTTC,CASSRQGSSYEQYF
TRBJ1-3,TRBV5-5,few,NA,TGTGCCAGCAGCTTGGGAGGAGCTGGAAACACCATATATTTT,CASSLGGAGNTIYF
TRBJ1-3,TRBV28,once,NA,TGTGCCAGCAGTTGGGGGGGGAGTGGTTCGGCCATATATTTT,CASSWGGSGSAIYF
TRBJ1-3,TRBV7-9,NA,TRBD1,TGTGCCAGCAGCATAAACAGGGGGAACTCTGGAAACACCATATATTTT,CASSINRGNSGNTIYF
TRBJ2-3,TRBV2,NA,NA,TGTGCCAGCAAGACCCTCGCGGATACGCAGTATTTT,CASKTLADTQYF
TRBJ1-2,TRBV6-1,NA,NA,TGTGCCAGCAGTGAAGTTAGAGCAGGGATGGGCTACACCTTC,CASSEVRAGMGYTF
TRBJ1-2,TRBV9,NA,NA,TGTGCCAGCAGCGTACCGTCTCTGGGCCTCGGGACTGAGAACTATGGCTACACCTTC,CASSVPSLGLGTENYGYTF